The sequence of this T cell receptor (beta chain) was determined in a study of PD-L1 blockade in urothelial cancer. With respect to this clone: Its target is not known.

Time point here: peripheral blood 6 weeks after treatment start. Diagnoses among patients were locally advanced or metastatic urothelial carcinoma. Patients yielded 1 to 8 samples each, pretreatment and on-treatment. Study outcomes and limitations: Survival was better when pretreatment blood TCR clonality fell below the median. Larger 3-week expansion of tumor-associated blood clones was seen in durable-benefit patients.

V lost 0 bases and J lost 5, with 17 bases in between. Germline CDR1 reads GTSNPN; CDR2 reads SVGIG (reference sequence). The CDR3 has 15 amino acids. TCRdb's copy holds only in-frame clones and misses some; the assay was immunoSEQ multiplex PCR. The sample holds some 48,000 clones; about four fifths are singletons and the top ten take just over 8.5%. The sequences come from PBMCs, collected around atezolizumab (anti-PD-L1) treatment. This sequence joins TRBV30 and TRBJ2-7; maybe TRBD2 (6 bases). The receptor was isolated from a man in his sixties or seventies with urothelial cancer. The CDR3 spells CAWSVLGREEDEQYF. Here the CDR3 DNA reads TGTGCCTGGAGTGTATTAGGCAGGGAGGAGGACGAGCAGTACTTC.